The 23 T cell receptor beta chains presented below share a single source sample, sequenced in a study of post-analysis software for immune sequencing data. Sequencing libraries made from TCR beta cDNA carried unique molecular identifiers. TCRdb fed the PCR reads into MiXCR, producing one record per CDR3 protein. The sample records approximately 180,000 distinct CDR3 sequences, roughly 30% being singletons. General study findings and limits: Five TRBV segments were more frequent in patients than controls; TRBV5-6, TRBV5-1 and TRBV20-1 belonged to this group.

These TCRs are of unknown antigen specificity. Sequencing was done on a sample of blood. These receptor sequences come from a girl between 10 and 17 years old with multiple sclerosis.

J is TRBJ2-2 and V is TRBV29-1; no reliable D call. V was clipped by 4 bases and J by 1 base, with 4 bases between them. The germline V gene has CDR1 SQVTM and CDR2 ANQGSEA. The CDR3 covers 12 residues. CDR3 amino acids: CSVVRNTGELFF. CDR3 bases: TGCAGCGTTGTTCGGAACACCGGGGAGCTGTTTTTT.

The table lists this clonotype with many counts. This chain connects TRBV5-6 to TRBJ2-5; 8 bases agree with TRBD1. Germline V gene sequence: CDR1 SGHDT, CDR2 YYEEEE. After removal of 4 bases from V and 4 bases from J, the junction contained 9 bases not matched to a gene. This CDR3 comprises 15 residues. The DNA of the CDR3 is TGTGCCAGCAGCGAAAGGACAGGGAGTTTAGAGACCCAGTACTTC. It translates to CASSERTGSLETQYF.

The chain is built from TRBV19 and TRBJ2-7, with 7 bases aligning to TRBD1. The CDR3 is 13 residues long. Per the germline V gene, CDR1 is LNHDA and CDR2 is SQIVND (reference sequence). Trimming at V came to 6 bases and at J to 4 bases, leaving 6 bases not matched to a gene. CDR3 loop: CASRETGRYEQYF. The CDR3 DNA follows: TGTGCCAGTAGGGAGACAGGGCGATACGAGCAGTACTTC.

This clonotype showed up many times. The chain recombines TRBV5-1 with TRBJ2-3, with D hard to call. Trimming shortened V by 0 bases and J by 2 bases, and 4 bases separated the two germline ends. The germline gives CDR1 SGHRS, CDR2 YFSETQ. This CDR3 contains 13 residues. The DNA of the CDR3 is TGCGCCAGCAGCTTGGTAGCCACAGATACGCAGTATTTT. Encoded protein: CASSLVATDTQYF.

The table lists this clonotype with many counts. The CDR3, as DNA: TGTGCCAGTAGTATTTCTTTTAGCTCCTACAATGAGCAGTTCTTC. Encoded protein: CASSISFSSYNEQFF. V and J are TRBV19 and TRBJ2-1; no definite D call. The CDR3 consists of 15 residues. The germline V and J ends were trimmed by 3 bases and 0 bases, with 9 bases remaining between them. The germline gives CDR1 LNHDA, CDR2 SQIVND (reference sequence).

This clonotype appeared a few times. The chain uses TRBV12-3 or TRBV12-4 and TRBJ2-7; tentative D call: TRBD2 (6 bases). The CDR3 runs 16 residues. The V end was cut by 6 bases, the J end by 6 bases, with 24 bases between. CDR3 nucleotide sequence: TGTGCCAGCAGCCCGGGTAGCGGAGCCATTTCGGGCGAGCAGTACTTC. This gives the protein CASSPGSGAISGEQYF.

To note about this clonotype: This could be a read error, since a much larger clone is one nucleotide away. The gene calls are TRBV2 and TRBJ2-7; D possibly corresponds to TRBD1 (6 bases). The CDR3 is 13 residues long. The germline gives CDR1 SNHLY, CDR2 FYNNEI. The CDR3 reads CVSSTSQGHEQYF. The CDR3 DNA follows: TGTGTCAGCAGTACTTCACAGGGCCACGAGCAGTACTTC. The full variable domain, its missing parts supplied by reference TRBV2 and TRBJ2-7, is EPEVTQTPSHQVTQMGQEVILRCVPISNHLYFYWYRQILGQKVEFLVSFYNNEISEKSEIFDDQFSVERPDGSNFTLKIRSTKLEDSAMYFCVSSTSQGHEQYFGPGTRLTVT.

The V and J genes are TRBV20-1 and TRBJ2-1; TRBD2 matches at 9 bases. Germline V gene lookup returns CDR1 DFQATT and CDR2 SNEGSKA (reference sequence). Unmatched junction bases numbered 7, after V lost 3 bases and J lost 7 bases. The CDR3 contains 14 residues. The CDR3: CSASPSGRKNEQFF. CDR3 in DNA: TGCAGTGCTAGTCCCAGCGGGAGGAAGAATGAGCAGTTCTTC.

In its sample, this clonotype was seen many times. V usage is TRBV5-1 and J usage is TRBJ2-1; D is possibly TRBD1 (5 bases). The germline V gene encodes CDR1 SGHRS and CDR2 YFSETQ. This CDR3 is 14 amino acids long. The V and J ends lost 4 bases and 4 bases respectively, with 12 bases between them. CDR3 loop: CASSAPTVYNEQFF. The CDR3 bases are TGCGCCAGCAGCGCCCCGACAGTATACAATGAGCAGTTCTTC. The whole variable domain, filled in from reference TRBV5-1 and TRBJ2-1, reads KAGVTQTPRYLIKTRGQQVTLSCSPISGHRSVSWYQQTPGQGLQFLFEYFSETQRNKGNFPGRFSGRQFSNSRSEMNVSTLELGDSALYLCASSAPTVYNEQFFGPGTRLTVL.

This clonotype was seen a handful of times. This may stem from a read error, because a much larger clone lies one nucleotide away. The chain couples TRBV12-3 or TRBV12-4 to TRBJ2-5; tentative D call: TRBD1 (5 bases). Trimming took 2 bases from V and 11 from J, leaving 9 bases between them. The CDR3 is 11 amino acids. The CDR3 DNA is TGTGCCAGCAGTTTATTAGGGGTGCAGTACTTC. Translation gives CASSLLGVQYF.

This clonotype appeared many times. The chain uses TRBV7-2 and TRBJ2-7, with D uncertain. There are 13 residues in the CDR3. V was clipped by 5 bases and J by 2 bases, with 10 bases between them. Germline CDR1 reads SGHTA; CDR2 reads FQGNSA. The CDR3 DNA reads as TGTGCCAGCAGCCCCGGTAGTACCTACGAGCAGTACTTC. Translating gives CASSPGSTYEQYF. The complete variable domain, with remaining parts taken from reference TRBV7-2 and TRBJ2-7, reads GAGVSQSPSNKVTEKGKDVELRCDPISGHTALYWYRQSLGQGLEFLIYFQGNSAPDKSGLPSDRFSAERTGGSVSTLTIQRTQQEDSAVYLCASSPGSTYEQYFGPGTRLTVT.

As to this clonotype: One end of the junction fails to match germline, which may point to a read error. The rearrangement links TRBV6-6 to TRBJ2-4, with 14 bases that match TRBD2. Germline V gives CDR1 MNHNY, CDR2 SVGAGI (reference sequence). The CDR3 totals 13 residues. CDR3 protein: CASSNGLAGGSDF. CDR3 in DNA: TGTGCCAGCAGTAACGGACTAGCGGGAGGTTCGGACTTC.

The chain couples TRBV6-4 to TRBJ2-3; D unresolved. The CDR3 length is 15 residues. The germline CDR1 and CDR2 sequences are MRHNA and SNTAGT. The V and J ends lost 3 bases and 6 bases respectively, with 16 bases between them. CDR3 in amino acids: CASSDGSGSSDTQYF. DNA for the CDR3: TGTGCCAGCAGTGATGGGTCAGGATCATCCGATACGCAGTATTTT.

The V call is TRBV19, the J call TRBJ1-2; the D is unclear. There are 13 residues in the CDR3. With 4 bases removed from V and 2 bases from J, the gap between germline ends came to 8 bases. The germline V gene has CDR1 LNHDA and CDR2 SQIVND (reference sequence). The CDR3 nucleotides are TGTGCCAGTAGTAGAACGGGGAACTATGGCTACACCTTC. This codes for CASSRTGNYGYTF. The full variable domain, rest sourced from reference TRBV19 and TRBJ1-2, is DGGITQSPKYLFRKEGQNVTLSCEQNLNHDAMYWYRQDPGQGLRLIYYSQIVNDFQKGDIAEGYSVSREKKESFPLTVTSAQKNPTAFYLCASSRTGNYGYTFGSGTRLTVV.

Details on this clonotype: This clone may be a read error of a much larger clone one base away. The rearrangement uses TRBV11-1 and TRBJ2-7; no reliable D call. Looked up from germline, CDR1 is SGHAT and CDR2 is FQDESV (reference sequence). The germline V and J ends were trimmed by 4 bases and 0 bases, with 10 bases remaining between them. The CDR3 runs 14 residues. DNA of the CDR3: TGTGCCAGCAGCTCCAACAGAATCTCCTACGAGCAGTACTTC. Translated, it gives CASSSNRISYEQYF.

This clonotype turned up a few times. It may be a read error: a sequence one base away is much more abundant. The chain joins TRBV29-1 to TRBJ2-5; 7 bases agree with TRBD2. CDR3 length: 14 amino acids. The germline V gene encodes CDR1 SQVTM and CDR2 ANQGSEA. J was trimmed by 11 bases and V by 7 bases; bases with no gene match: 19. CDR3 in DNA: TGCAGCGGGCGTCGGGAGGTCACCTCCAATGAGCAGTACTTC. This sequence encodes CSGRREVTSNEQYF.

Remarks on this clonotype: At one of its ends the junction is not consistent with the germline gene, which may arise from a read error. The gene calls are TRBV10-3 and TRBJ2-3; D is perhaps TRBD1 (6 bases). Germline V CDR1 and CDR2: ENHRY, SYGVKD. The CDR3 covers 14 residues. CDR3 nucleotides: TGTGCCATCAGTGAGTCACAGGGACAAGATACGCGGTATTTT. Protein product: CAISESQGQDTRYF.

This clonotype was seen repeatedly, ten times or more. The V call is TRBV7-8, the J call TRBJ2-3; 11 bases line up with TRBD2. The CDR3 has 17 amino acids. V dropped 4 bases and J dropped 3; count of bases not matched to a gene: 9. Germline-derived CDR1 and CDR2 are SGHVS and FQNEAQ. CDR3 nucleotide sequence: TGTGCCAGCAGCTACCACCCGGGACTAGCGGAGACAGATACGCAGTATTTT. Translating it yields CASSYHPGLAETDTQYF.

This clonotype was observed a single time. This may stem from a read error, because a much larger clone lies one nucleotide away. The rearrangement uses TRBV24-1 and TRBJ2-1, with 7 bases aligning to TRBD2. The CDR3 consists of 13 residues. Germline V CDR1 and CDR2: KGHDR, SFDVKD. The CDR3 reads CATSDGTTNERFF. In DNA form, the CDR3 reads TGTGCCACCAGTGATGGGACTACTAATGAGCGGTTCTTC.

Concerning this clonotype itself: One junction end disagrees with the germline gene, perhaps due to a read error. In DNA, the CDR3 is TGTGCCAGCAGCTTACAAGAGGCCCAGTACTTC. Its protein is CASSLQEAQYF. The chain combines TRBV7-2 with TRBJ2-5; D uncertain. CDR3 length equals 11 residues. Germline V lookup: CDR1 SGHTA, CDR2 FQGNSA.

The chain couples TRBV2 to TRBJ2-2; TRBD1 matches 10 bases. Germline V gene lookup returns CDR1 SNHLY and CDR2 FYNNEI. The CDR3 is made up of 16 amino acids. The V segment lost 8 bases and the J segment 4 bases; nucleotides outside the gene matches: 10. For the CDR3, the DNA is TGTGCCAGCTTACCCGGGACAGGGGTCAGCACCGGGGAGCTGTTTTTT. The encoded protein is CASLPGTGVSTGELFF.

The sample holds a few counts of this clonotype. The chain couples TRBV28 to TRBJ1-5, with D unresolved. The CDR3 is 13 residues long. V dropped 4 bases and J dropped 7 bases, with 11 bases sitting between them. Germline V gives CDR1 MDHEN, CDR2 SYDVKM. The CDR3 DNA follows: TGTGCCAGCAGTTCCAACCCCATGCAGCCCCAGCATTTT. Encoded protein: CASSSNPMQPQHF.

This clonotype was observed at least ten times. The rearrangement uses TRBV6-1 and TRBJ2-3, with 8 positions matching TRBD2. This CDR3 is 15 amino acids long. Trimming cost V 5 bases and J 1 base; bases outside gene matches: 5. The germline gives CDR1 MNHNS, CDR2 SASEGT. In DNA form, the CDR3 reads TGTGCCAGCAGTATGGGACTAGGACGCACAGATACGCAGTATTTT. Its protein is CASSMGLGRTDTQYF.